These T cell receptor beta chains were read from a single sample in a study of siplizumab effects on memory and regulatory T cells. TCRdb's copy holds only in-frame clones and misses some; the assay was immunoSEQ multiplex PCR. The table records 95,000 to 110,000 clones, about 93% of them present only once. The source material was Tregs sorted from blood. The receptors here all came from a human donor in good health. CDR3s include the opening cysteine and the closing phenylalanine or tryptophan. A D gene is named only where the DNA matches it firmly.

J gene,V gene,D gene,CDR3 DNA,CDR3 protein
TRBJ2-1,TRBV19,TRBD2,TGTGCCAGTAGTGCGGTGGGGACTAGCTATGAGCAGTTCTTC,CASSAVGTSYEQFF
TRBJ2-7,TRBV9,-,TGTGCCAGCAGCGTAGCTTGGGGCTCCTACGAGCAGTACTTC,CASSVAWGSYEQYF
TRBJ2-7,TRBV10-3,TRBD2,TGTGCCATCAGAGCGTCTAGCGGGTCATCCTACGAGCAGTACTTC,CAIRASSGSSYEQYF
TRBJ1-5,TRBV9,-,TGTGCCAGCAGCGCGAGCGGACAGCCTAATCAGCCCCAGCATTTT,CASSASGQPNQPQHF
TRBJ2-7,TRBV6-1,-,TGTGCCAGCAGCACCGGGACACCTTTTTCCTACGAGCAGTACTTC,CASSTGTPFSYEQYF
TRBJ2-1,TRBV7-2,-,TGTGCCAGCAGCTTAGGGCTGGTGGGAGTAAAATACAATGAGCAGTTCTTC,CASSLGLVGVKYNEQFF
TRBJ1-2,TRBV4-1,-,TGCGCCAGCAGCCAAGGGGACATCGGGTTTTTCGGCTACACCTTC,CASSQGDIGFFGYTF
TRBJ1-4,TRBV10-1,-,TGCGCCAGCAGCAGGGATGGAAATGAAAAACTGTTTTTT,CASSRDGNEKLFF
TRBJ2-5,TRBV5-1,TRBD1,TGCGCCAGCAGCTTGGCCGGGACAGGGAAAGAGACCCAGTACTTC,CASSLAGTGKETQYF
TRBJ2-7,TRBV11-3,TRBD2,TGTGCCAGCAGCTTGGCTCTGGGCGGGAGCTCCTACGAGCAGTACTTC,CASSLALGGSSYEQYF